Shown below are 14 T cell receptor beta chains from a single sample sequenced in a study of T cells in Graves' hyperthyroidism and ophthalmopathy. Template material for amplifying TCR beta CDR3 regions consisted of RNA transcripts. During a first-round RT-PCR of the TCR CDR3, the HTBI primer set was used. TCRdb fed the multiplex PCR reads into MiXCR, producing one record per CDR3 protein. The repertoire includes approximately 520,000 distinct CDR3 sequences, around 22% of them detected once, and around 11% sits in the top ten. Material: blood. These receptors all stem from a woman between 25 and 40 years old with Graves' ophthalmopathy.

This clonotype was detected ten times or more. The V gene is TRBV19, the J gene TRBJ1-5; possible D gene TRBD1, 6 bases. The V and J ends lost 2 bases and 0 bases respectively, with 14 bases between them. The CDR3 runs 17 residues. CDR1 LNHDA and CDR2 SQIVND come from the germline V gene (reference sequence). The chain's CDR3 is CASSIRGMGYSNQPQHF. CDR3 nucleotides: TGTGCCAGTAGTATAAGGGGGATGGGGTATAGCAATCAGCCCCAGCATTTT.

This clonotype was seen repeatedly, ten times or more. This chain uses TRBV7-9 with TRBJ2-5; a weak D match, TRBD2 (6 bases). CDR3 length: 15 amino acids. The germline V and J ends were trimmed by 3 bases and 3 bases, with 14 bases remaining between them. Germline V gene lookup returns CDR1 SEHNR and CDR2 FQNEAQ (reference sequence). CDR3 bases: TGTGCCAGCAGCTTGGTCTTGGGAGGTAAAGAGACCCAGTACTTC. Its translation: CASSLVLGGKETQYF.

In nucleotides, the CDR3 is TGTGCCAGCAGCTTAGCGGGGGCGACCACCGGGGAGCTGTTTTTT. Translation gives CASSLAGATTGELFF. The chain joins TRBV28 to TRBJ2-2, with TRBD2 matching 9 bases. Germline V CDR1 and CDR2: MDHEN, SYDVKM. The CDR3 contains 15 residues. Trimming took 6 bases from V and 4 from J; bases not matched to a gene: 6. Looking up the rest from reference TRBV28 and TRBJ2-2 gives the full variable domain: DVKVTQSSRYLVKRTGEKVFLECVQDMDHENMFWYRQDPGLGLRLIYFSYDVKMKEKGDIPEGYSVSREKKERFSLILESASTNQTSMYLCASSLAGATTGELFFGEGSRLTVL.

This clonotype was recorded many times. The genes are TRBV13 and TRBJ2-2, with TRBD1 matching 9 bases. Germline V gene sequence: CDR1 PRHDT, CDR2 FYEKMQ (reference sequence). Germline trimming cut 5 bases from V and 3 bases from J; bases unmatched to any gene: 7. The CDR3 has 16 amino acids. The CDR3 protein is CASSTRQGEYTGELFF. The CDR3, as DNA: TGTGCCAGCAGCACCCGACAGGGGGAATACACCGGGGAGCTGTTTTTT.

Ten or more counts support this clonotype. The gene calls are TRBV5-1 and TRBJ2-5; D assignment may be TRBD1 or TRBD2 (6 bases each). CDR1 and CDR2 from the germline V gene are SGHRS and YFSETQ. This CDR3 spans 14 amino acids. V gave up 2 bases and J gave up 4 bases, with 12 bases separating them. CDR3: CASSLQGGGETQYF. The CDR3 DNA sequence: TGCGCCAGCAGCTTACAGGGAGGAGGAGAGACCCAGTACTTC.

J is TRBJ1-1 and V is TRBV19; D call uncertain. Germline CDR1 and CDR2: LNHDA and SQIVND (reference sequence). With 9 bases removed from V and 11 bases from J, the gap between germline ends came to 13 bases. The CDR3 has 10 amino acids. Here the CDR3 reads CASAGPVAFF. Here the CDR3 DNA reads TGTGCCAGCGCCGGGCCCGTGGCTTTCTTT.

The sample holds many counts of this clonotype. The chain links TRBV20-1 to TRBJ1-5; D is uncertain. This CDR3 has 13 amino acids. V was cut by 3 bases and J by 5 bases, with 11 bases left in between. CDR1 is DFQATT, CDR2 SNEGSKA, per germline (reference sequence). CDR3 sequence reads: CSARSQLDQPQHF. As DNA, the CDR3 is TGCAGTGCTAGGTCCCAGCTAGATCAGCCCCAGCATTTT.

This clonotype was recorded many times. The V call is TRBV27, the J call TRBJ2-2; D possibly corresponds to TRBD2 (5 bases). Germline CDR1 is MNHEY and CDR2 is SMNVEV (reference sequence). The CDR3 is made up of 12 amino acids. V gave up 5 bases and J gave up 6 bases, with 7 bases separating them. DNA for the CDR3: TGTGCCAGCAGTGAGAGGGCCGGGGAGCTGTTTTTT. Protein: CASSERAGELFF.

This clonotype came up many times. V gene TRBV28 combines with J gene TRBJ2-2; 9 bases match TRBD2. This CDR3 region has 14 residues. The V and J ends lost 10 bases and 6 bases, in that order; junction bases with no gene match: 9. Germline V gene data show CDR1 as MDHEN and CDR2 as SYDVKM. The CDR3, as DNA: TGTGCCACTGGGACTAGCAAAAACCCCGGGGAGCTGTTTTTT. Translating gives CATGTSKNPGELFF.

Only a few counts were recorded for this clonotype. This rearrangement joins TRBV3-1 to TRBJ1-1; tentatively, D is TRBD1 (5 bases). The CDR3 is made up of 15 amino acids. Trimming removed 2 bases at V and 4 bases at J, with 14 bases between. Germline V gene data show CDR1 as LGHDT and CDR2 as YNNKEL (reference sequence). CDR3: CASSQRGGFGTEAFF. The CDR3 region has the DNA TGTGCCAGCAGCCAACGGGGCGGGTTTGGCACTGAAGCTTTCTTT.

In its sample, this clonotype was seen a few times. This sequence joins TRBV29-1 and TRBJ1-2; D perhaps matches TRBD1 (5 bases). Germline V gene lookup returns CDR1 SQVTM and CDR2 ANQGSEA. V was shortened by 7 bases and J by 4 bases, with 16 bases between the two germline ends. CDR3 size: 13 residues. Written as DNA, the CDR3 is TGCAGCGCCGCTGAGCGGGGGTTCTATGGCTACACCTTC. It codes for CSAAERGFYGYTF.

V is TRBV12-3 or TRBV12-4 and J is TRBJ2-7; D may be TRBD1 or TRBD2 (5 bases each). CDR3 length: 14 residues. V gave up 5 bases and J gave up 4 bases, with 15 bases separating them. CDR3: CASSIEGRGYEQYF. As DNA, the CDR3 is TGTGCCAGCAGTATTGAGGGGCGCGGATACGAGCAGTACTTC.

The V call is TRBV7-9, the J call TRBJ2-5; D tentatively reads TRBD1 or TRBD2 (5 bases each). The CDR3 sequence is 13 residues long. Germline values: CDR1 SEHNR, CDR2 FQNEAQ (reference sequence). The DNA of the CDR3 is TGTGCATCGTGGGGGATCTTCCAAGAGACCCAGTACTTC. Translating gives CASWGIFQETQYF.

This chain uses TRBV12-3 or TRBV12-4 with TRBJ2-7; maybe TRBD1 (6 bases). V was cut by 9 bases and J by 7 bases, with 19 bases left in between. This CDR3 contains 13 residues. The CDR3, as DNA: TGTGCCAGTAGCCATACGGACAGTGGAGAGCAGTACTTC. Encoded protein: CASSHTDSGEQYF.